The clone carrying this T cell receptor (beta chain) was seen once. The entry originates in a study of cytomegalovirus exposure and HLA in healthy donors. Germline V gene lookup returns CDR1 SEHNR and CDR2 FQNEAQ (reference sequence). V trimming: 1 base; J trimming: 5 bases; junction bases outside the gene matches: 2. The CDR3 sequence is 15 residues long. It was with 60 Vbeta and 13 Jbeta primers that the PCR ran. Only in-frame clones appear in the TCRdb table, and some are missing; sequencing was by immunoSEQ multiplex PCR. The table has 180,000 or so clones, more than 75% seen once. This chain joins TRBV7-9 and TRBJ2-1, with 10 bases fitting TRBD2. The TCR sequence derives from a woman aged 30 to 39 in good health and CMV-seropositive. Sequencing used PBMCs. The CDR3 loop is CASSLVAGGNNEQFF. CDR3 nucleotides: TGTGCCAGCAGCTTAGTAGCGGGGGGCAACAATGAGCAGTTCTTC.